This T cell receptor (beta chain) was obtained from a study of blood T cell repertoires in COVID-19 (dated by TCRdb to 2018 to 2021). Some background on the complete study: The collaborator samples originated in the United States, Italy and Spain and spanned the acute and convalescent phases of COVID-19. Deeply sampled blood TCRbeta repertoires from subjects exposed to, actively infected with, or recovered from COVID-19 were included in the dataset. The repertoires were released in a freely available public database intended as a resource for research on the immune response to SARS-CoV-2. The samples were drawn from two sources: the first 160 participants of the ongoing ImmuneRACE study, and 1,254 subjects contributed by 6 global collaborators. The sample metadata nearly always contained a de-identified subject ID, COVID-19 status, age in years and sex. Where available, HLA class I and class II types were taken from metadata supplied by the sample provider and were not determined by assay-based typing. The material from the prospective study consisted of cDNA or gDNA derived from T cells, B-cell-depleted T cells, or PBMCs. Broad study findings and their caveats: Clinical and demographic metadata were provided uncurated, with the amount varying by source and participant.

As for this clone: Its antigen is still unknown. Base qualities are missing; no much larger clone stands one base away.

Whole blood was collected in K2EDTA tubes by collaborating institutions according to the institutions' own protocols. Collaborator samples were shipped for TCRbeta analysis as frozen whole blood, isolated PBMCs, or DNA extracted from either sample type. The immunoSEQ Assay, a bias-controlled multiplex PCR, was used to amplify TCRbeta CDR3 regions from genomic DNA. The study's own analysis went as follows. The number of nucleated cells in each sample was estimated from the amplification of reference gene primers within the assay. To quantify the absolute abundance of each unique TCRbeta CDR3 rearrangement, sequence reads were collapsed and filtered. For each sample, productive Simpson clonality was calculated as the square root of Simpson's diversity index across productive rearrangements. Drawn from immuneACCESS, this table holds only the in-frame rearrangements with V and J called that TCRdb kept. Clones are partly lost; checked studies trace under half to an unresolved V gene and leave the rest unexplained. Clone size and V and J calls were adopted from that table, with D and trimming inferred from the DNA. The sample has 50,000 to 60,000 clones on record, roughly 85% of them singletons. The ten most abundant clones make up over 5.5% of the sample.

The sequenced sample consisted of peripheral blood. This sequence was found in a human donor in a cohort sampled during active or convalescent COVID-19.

The DNA is as follows: TGTGCCAGCTCAGGCCGACAGGTCTCAAATGAAAAACTGTTTTTT. Translated, it gives CASSGRQVSNEKLFF. The sequence links TRBV18 to TRBJ1-4; a tentative D call is TRBD1 (6 bases match). From its cysteine to its phenylalanine, the CDR3 spans 15 amino acids. Kept here is only the CDR3 DNA, which spans 45 bases and is read in frame from base 1. Via the germline V gene, CDR1 is KGHSH and CDR2 LQKENI. Cut back by 5 bases and 5 bases, the V and J ends lie 15 bases apart.